Below are 21 T cell receptor beta chains sequenced from a single sample in a study of naive and memory T cell subsets. Study outcomes and limitations: Naive repertoires, especially CD8, held a few larger clonotypes, possibly memory cells re-expressing CD45RA.

These receptors have no identified antigens. Both TRBC1 and TRBC2 were covered by a beta constant-region primer of two equimolar oligonucleotides. Ligated cDNA was amplified by four rounds of PCR with nested alpha and beta constant-region primers and SP2. TCRdb fed the UMI-ligation and nested PCR reads into MiXCR, producing one record per CDR3 protein. The data hold some 110,000 distinct CDR3 sequences, with about 14% observed a single time. Sequencing used naive CD8+ T cells from blood. The receptors originated from a human donor in good health.

This clonotype came up a few times. The CDR3 loop is CAWSTGQRMFAFF. The CDR3 nucleotides are TGTGCCTGGAGCACAGGTCAGAGGATGTTTGCTTTCTTT. J is TRBJ1-1 and V is TRBV30; tentatively, D is TRBD1 (5 bases). The CDR3 contains 13 residues. Deletions cut 3 bases from V and 11 bases from J, with 19 bases between. The germline gives CDR1 GTSNPN, CDR2 SVGIG (reference sequence).

This clonotype has a handful of counts. The rearrangement joins TRBV2 to TRBJ2-3; D may be TRBD2 (5 bases). Germline V lookup: CDR1 SNHLY, CDR2 FYNNEI. The CDR3 runs to 16 residues. With 1 base removed from V and 4 bases from J, the gap between germline ends came to 15 bases. This CDR3 is CASSEETRELADTQYF. The CDR3 DNA reads TGTGCCAGCAGTGAAGAAACTAGGGAGCTAGCAGATACGCAGTATTTT.

CDR3 nucleotide sequence: TGTGCCAGCAGTTGGGGGGCTGAAGCTTTCTTT. Translated: CASSWGAEAFF. The chain combines TRBV7-9 with TRBJ1-1, with D possibly TRBD1 on 5 matching bases. The CDR3 extends over 11 amino acids. The germline V gene has CDR1 SEHNR and CDR2 FQNEAQ (reference sequence). The V end lost 6 bases, the J end lost 6 bases, and 8 bases lay between the germline ends.

The V gene is TRBV24-1, the J gene TRBJ2-5; 9 bases map to TRBD1. Germline CDR1 KGHDR, CDR2 SFDVKD. This CDR3 has 13 amino acids. V shed 8 bases, J shed 3 bases, and the junction held 3 bases outside the gene matches. CDR3 coding DNA: TGTGCCACCAAGGGACAGGGTAAAGAGACCCAGTACTTC. Protein: CATKGQGKETQYF.

V is TRBV13 and J is TRBJ2-1; D not resolved. The V and J ends lost 0 bases and 5 bases respectively, with 14 bases between them. The CDR3 covers 16 residues. The germline V gene has CDR1 PRHDT and CDR2 FYEKMQ (reference sequence). The CDR3 sequence is CASSLGAVSSNNEQFF. CDR3 sequence (DNA): TGTGCCAGCAGCTTAGGAGCAGTAAGTAGTAACAATGAGCAGTTCTTC.

This clonotype was seen more than once but under ten times. This chain uses TRBV28 with TRBJ2-1; possibly TRBD1 or TRBD2 for D (5 bases each). The germline CDR1 and CDR2 sequences are MDHEN and SYDVKM. V shed 4 bases and J shed 11 bases, with 15 bases lying between them. The CDR3 is 13 residues long. The CDR3 nucleotides read TGTGCCAGCAGTTGGGACGACACGGACAAGCAGTTCTTC. Translating it yields CASSWDDTDKQFF.

This clonotype appeared a few times. The rearrangement uses TRBV11-2 and TRBJ2-1, with 9 positions matching TRBD1. The CDR3 sequence is 17 residues long. Germline lookup yields CDR1 SGHAT and CDR2 FQNNGV. The junction had 10 bases not matched to a gene; V was cut back by 1 base and J by 6 bases. The CDR3 region is CASSLGRSGTGTNEQFF. Here the CDR3 DNA reads TGTGCCAGCAGCTTAGGGAGGTCCGGGACAGGGACCAATGAGCAGTTCTTC.

The V call is TRBV27, the J call TRBJ2-5; D is possibly TRBD1 or TRBD2 (5 bases each). Germline V gene data show CDR1 as MNHEY and CDR2 as SMNVEV (reference sequence). The CDR3 contains 13 residues. V was cut by 4 bases and J by 6 bases, with 12 bases left in between. The CDR3 DNA sequence: TGTGCCAGCAGTTCATGGGACCAGAAGACCCAGTACTTC. This sequence encodes CASSSWDQKTQYF.

This clonotype appeared many times. J is TRBJ1-2 and V is TRBV4-3; 8 bases are a match to TRBD1. The CDR3 sequence is 15 residues long. Germline V lookup: CDR1 LGHNA, CDR2 YSLEER. The trim removed 4 bases at V and 3 bases at J, leaving 7 bases unmatched. The CDR3 region is CASSPSTGAYYGYTF. CDR3 coding DNA: TGCGCCAGCAGCCCCTCGACAGGGGCCTACTATGGCTACACCTTC.

This clonotype appeared many times. The chain uses TRBV12-3 or TRBV12-4 and TRBJ2-1; TRBD1 matches 8 bases. CDR3 length: 14 residues. Trimming removed 4 bases from V and 3 bases from J; junction bases left unmatched: 2. The CDR3 DNA follows: TGTGCCAGCAGTTGGACAGGGATCTACAATGAGCAGTTCTTC. This sequence encodes CASSWTGIYNEQFF.

This chain joins TRBV9 and TRBJ2-1; TRBD2 might be the D (6 bases). The germline V and J ends were trimmed by 3 bases and 13 bases, with 14 bases remaining between them. CDR3 length equals 12 residues. Germline V lookup: CDR1 SGDLS, CDR2 YYNGEE. The CDR3 DNA follows: TGTGCCAGCAGCGCGGAGGAGGGTTCACAGTTCTTC. Amino acid sequence: CASSAEEGSQFF.

This clonotype has ten or more counts. The CDR3 region has the DNA TGTGCCAGCAGCCAGGGGCCCGATCTCTCCTACAATGAGCAGTTCTTC. It yields the protein CASSQGPDLSYNEQFF. The chain is built from TRBV7-3 and TRBJ2-1, with D perhaps matching TRBD1 (6 bases). There are 16 residues in the CDR3. In germline, CDR1 is SGHTA, CDR2 FQGTGA. The V and J ends lost 5 bases and 0 bases respectively, with 14 bases between them.

There are many counts of this clonotype. The chain has TRBV21-1 and TRBJ1-1; the listed D gene, TRBD1, was not tested against the DNA. TRBV21-1 is recorded as a pseudogene. The CDR3 sequence is 18 residues long. CDR3 residues: CASSKPRSRDRLNTEAFF. CDR3 DNA: TGTGCCAGCAGCAAACCCCGGAGCAGGGATCGATTGAACACTGAAGCTTTCTTT.

Of note for this clonotype: With a much larger clone just one base away, this may be a read error. The V call is TRBV7-9, the J call TRBJ2-1, with 8 bases fitting TRBD2. CDR3 length: 16 residues. Germline CDR1 is SEHNR and CDR2 is FQNEAQ (reference sequence). Unmatched junction bases numbered 11, after V lost 4 bases and J lost 6 bases. The DNA for the CDR3 is TGTGCCAGCAGCTACCTCATAGCGGGATCTGGCAATGAGCAGTTCTTC. Translating gives CASSYLIAGSGNEQFF.

This clonotype was counted only a few times. It is unclear where the CDR3 begins or ends on the DNA, so no DNA is shown, and the CDR3 is as TCRdb lists it. Here the CDR3 reads CAYFCASCRGTQYF. The gene calls are TRBV12-3 or TRBV12-4 and TRBJ2-5; TRBD1 was called by the table and not checked on the DNA. Both ends counted, the CDR3 spans 14 residues.

Many counts were recorded for this clonotype. The chain combines TRBV7-3 with TRBJ2-3; D is perhaps TRBD1 or TRBD2 (5 bases each). The length of the CDR3 is 15 residues. V gave up 1 base and J gave up 0 bases, with 8 bases separating them. Germline lookup yields CDR1 SGHTA and CDR2 FQGTGA. The CDR3 reads CASSLIGGSTDTQYF. CDR3 in DNA: TGTGCCAGCAGCTTAATTGGGGGAAGCACAGATACGCAGTATTTT.

This clonotype was seen a handful of times. The DNA of the CDR3 is TGTGCCAGCAGTTCAGACCGTCGTTGGGGCGAGCAGTACTTC. The encoded protein is CASSSDRRWGEQYF. The genes are TRBV27 and TRBJ2-7; D ambiguous. Germline CDR1 is MNHEY and CDR2 is SMNVEV (reference sequence). V was shortened by 4 bases and J by 6 bases, with 16 bases between the two germline ends. This CDR3 comprises 14 residues.

There are many counts of this clonotype. The V call is TRBV24-1, the J call TRBJ1-5, with a weak D call TRBD1 (5 bases). Germline CDR1 reads KGHDR; CDR2 reads SFDVKD. The CDR3 runs to 13 residues. With 9 bases removed from V and 6 bases from J, the gap between germline ends came to 14 bases. The CDR3, as DNA: TGTGCCACCGCTGAGGGGCCGGGTCAGCCCCAGCATTTT. It encodes CATAEGPGQPQHF.

This clonotype was counted at least ten times. The chain has TRBV19 and TRBJ1-1; no clear D gene. The CDR3 loop spans 15 amino acids. Trimming pared 1 base from V and 7 bases from J, leaving 16 bases between. Germline V gene data show CDR1 as LNHDA and CDR2 as SQIVND (reference sequence). The CDR3 protein is CASSIVPFSDVEAFF. In nucleotides, the CDR3 is TGTGCCAGTAGTATAGTTCCGTTCTCGGACGTTGAAGCTTTCTTT.

The V gene is TRBV12-3 or TRBV12-4, the J gene TRBJ1-1; TRBD1 aligns across 8 bases. Trimming took 4 bases from V and 7 from J; bases not matched to a gene: 17. The CDR3 extends over 17 amino acids. CDR3 nucleotide sequence: TGTGCCAGCAGTTCGGACAGGGCGGGGTTACTGTCCGTTGAAGCTTTCTTT. It is translated as CASSSDRAGLLSVEAFF.

Worth noting for this clonotype: Being one base from a much bigger clone, this may be a read error. V usage is TRBV4-3 and J usage is TRBJ2-5; a possible D gene is TRBD1 (5 bases). Germline values: CDR1 LGHNA, CDR2 YSLEER. The CDR3 runs 13 residues. The CDR3 DNA is TGCGCCAGCAGCTCCCGGACAAAAGAGACCCAGCACTTC. As protein: CASSSRTKETQHF.